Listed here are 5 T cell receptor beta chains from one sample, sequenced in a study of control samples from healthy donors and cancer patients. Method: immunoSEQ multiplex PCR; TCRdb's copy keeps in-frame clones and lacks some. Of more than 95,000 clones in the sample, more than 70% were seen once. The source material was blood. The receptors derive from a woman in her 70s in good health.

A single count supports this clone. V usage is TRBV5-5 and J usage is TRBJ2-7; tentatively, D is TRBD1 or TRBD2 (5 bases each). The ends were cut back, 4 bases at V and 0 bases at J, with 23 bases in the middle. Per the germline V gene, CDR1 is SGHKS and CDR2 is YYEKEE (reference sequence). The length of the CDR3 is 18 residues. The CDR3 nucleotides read TGTGCCAGCAGCCATACCCGGGACGCCGGGCTTAGCTCCTACGAGCAGTACTTC. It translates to CASSHTRDAGLSSYEQYF.

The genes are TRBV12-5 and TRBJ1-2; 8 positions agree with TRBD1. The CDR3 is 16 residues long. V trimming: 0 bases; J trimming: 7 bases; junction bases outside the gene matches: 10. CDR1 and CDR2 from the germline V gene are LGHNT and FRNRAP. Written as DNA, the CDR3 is TGTGCTAGTGGTTTGGTACCGCTAGGACAGGGCTCTGGCTACACCTTC. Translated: CASGLVPLGQGSGYTF.

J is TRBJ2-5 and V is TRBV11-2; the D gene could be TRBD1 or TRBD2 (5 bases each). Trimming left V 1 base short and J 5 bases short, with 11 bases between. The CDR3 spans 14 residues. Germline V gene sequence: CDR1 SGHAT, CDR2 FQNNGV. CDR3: CASSLARGGETQYF. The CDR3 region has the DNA TGTGCCAGCAGCTTAGCCCGGGGCGGGGAGACCCAGTACTTC.

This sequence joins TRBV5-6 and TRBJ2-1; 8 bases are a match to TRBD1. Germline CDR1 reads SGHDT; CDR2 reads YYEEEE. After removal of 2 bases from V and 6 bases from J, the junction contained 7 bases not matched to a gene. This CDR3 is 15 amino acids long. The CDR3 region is CASSFTGGLGNEQFF. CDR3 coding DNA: TGTGCCAGCAGCTTTACAGGGGGGTTAGGCAATGAGCAGTTCTTC. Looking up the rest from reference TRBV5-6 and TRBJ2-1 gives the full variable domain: DAGVTQSPTHLIKTRGQQVTLRCSPKSGHDTVSWYQQALGQGPQFIFQYYEEEERQRGNFPDRFSGHQFPNYSSELNVNALLLGDSALYLCASSFTGGLGNEQFFGPGTRLTVL.

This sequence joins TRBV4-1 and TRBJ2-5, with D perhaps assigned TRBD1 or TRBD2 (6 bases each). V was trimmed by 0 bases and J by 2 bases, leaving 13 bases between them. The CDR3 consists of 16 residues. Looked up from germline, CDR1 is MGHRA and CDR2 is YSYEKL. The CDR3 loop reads CASSQDFRGPQETQYF. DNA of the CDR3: TGCGCCAGCAGCCAAGATTTCCGGGGGCCGCAAGAGACCCAGTACTTC.